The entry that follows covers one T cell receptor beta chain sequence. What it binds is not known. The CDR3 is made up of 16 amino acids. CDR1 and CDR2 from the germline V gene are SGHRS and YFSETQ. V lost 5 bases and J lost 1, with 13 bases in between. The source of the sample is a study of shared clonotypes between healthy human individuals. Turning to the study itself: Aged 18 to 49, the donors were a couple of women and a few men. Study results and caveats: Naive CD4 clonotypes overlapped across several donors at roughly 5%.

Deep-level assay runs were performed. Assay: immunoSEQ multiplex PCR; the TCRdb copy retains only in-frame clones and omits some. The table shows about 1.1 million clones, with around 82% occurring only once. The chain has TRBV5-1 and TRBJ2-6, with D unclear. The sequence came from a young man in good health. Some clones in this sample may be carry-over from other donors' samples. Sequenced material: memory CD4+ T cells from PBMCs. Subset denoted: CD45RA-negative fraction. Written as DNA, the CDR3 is TGCGCCAGCAGTCATTCCTCAGGTTCTGGGGCCAACGTCCTGACTTTC. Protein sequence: CASSHSSGSGANVLTF.